This T cell receptor (beta chain) emerged from a study of T cells in tumors after PD-1 blockade. This clone occurred once. Genomic DNA template from tumor biopsies or peripheral blood, about 600 ng to 6,004 ng input. The CDR3 covers 19 residues. Germline CDR1 reads SSHAT; CDR2 reads FNYEAQ (reference sequence). Trimming removed 4 bases from V and 5 bases from J; junction bases left unmatched: 21. Repertoires were generated with immunoSEQ multiplex PCR, while TCRdb's copy carries only in-frame clones and drops some. The table includes 15,000 or so clones, over 70% detected once. The source of this sequence is a human donor with basal cell carcinoma. J is TRBJ2-7 and V is TRBV7-7, with 9 bases identical to TRBD2. This material consisted of PBMCs, taken after anti-PD-1 treatment. CDR3 DNA sequence: TGTGCCAGCAGCTCCGGGTGCGTAGCGGGGGCCCGCTTCTGGAACGAGCAGTACTTC. Protein sequence: CASSSGCVAGARFWNEQYF.